This T cell receptor (beta chain) was identified during a study of beta chain features in type 1 diabetes. The whole isolated RNA underwent reverse transcription, so sequencing captured expressed TCRB transcripts. Naive, central memory and regulatory T cell samples yielded some 3.9 million reads on average. Measured with immunoSEQ multiplex PCR; TCRdb has only the in-frame clones, and not every one. The sample records about 650,000 clones, roughly 12% being singletons. The study, taken as a whole, reports: Moderately but significantly shorter TCRB CDR3s were found in Type 1 diabetes patients in all four CD4+ subsets.

Trimming took 3 bases from V and 3 from J, leaving 15 bases between them. In germline, CDR1 is SGHTA, CDR2 FQGNSA. This CDR3 has 15 amino acids. As for this clone: The antigen remains undetermined.

This receptor was taken from a man aged 25-45 years with type 1 diabetes. The J gene is TRBJ2-7, the V gene TRBV7-2; possible D gene TRBD1, 6 bases. Sequencing was performed on naive CD4+ T cells from blood. The CDR3, as DNA: TGTGCCAGCAGCTTCGGACCGGGCAGGGGCTACGAGCAGTACTTC. Translated, it gives CASSFGPGRGYEQYF. The variable domain in full, with the rest retrieved from reference TRBV7-2 and TRBJ2-7, is GAGVSQSPSNKVTEKGKDVELRCDPISGHTALYWYRQSLGQGLEFLIYFQGNSAPDKSGLPSDRFSAERTGGSVSTLTIQRTQQEDSAVYLCASSFGPGRGYEQYFGPGTRLTVT.